A single sample is the source of the 32 T cell receptor beta chains below, sequenced in a study of tumor and adjacent non-tumor tissue in lung cancer. The library came from three nested PCR rounds adapted from ARM-PCR protocols. TCRdb called the multiplex PCR reads again in MiXCR, with one record for every CDR3 protein. The sample has 100,000 or so distinct CDR3 sequences, about 62% seen once. No cell sorting was done before RNA was extracted from the tissue. This non-tumor lung sample came from over 3 cm beyond the tumor edge. The source material was distant non-tumor lung tissue. All receptors derive from a man in his thirties or forties with non-small cell lung cancer.

Note on this clonotype: A read error may produce the germline difference seen at one junction end. The chain couples TRBV11-3 to TRBJ1-2; D is possibly TRBD1 (5 bases). This CDR3 spans 16 amino acids. Looked up from germline, CDR1 is SGHNT and CDR2 is YENEEA. The CDR3 coding sequence is TGTGCCAGGAGCTTATTAACAGGCCGCTTGAACTATGGCTACACCTTC. Its translation: CARSLLTGRLNYGYTF.

With respect to this clonotype: A read error is possible here, since a much larger clone lies one base away. The chain couples TRBV6-5 to TRBJ2-3; D is unclear. From germline, CDR1 is MNHEY and CDR2 SVGAGI. CDR3 length equals 15 residues. Trimming shortened V by 5 bases and J by 0 bases, and 12 bases separated the two germline ends. The CDR3 here is CASSQARMSTDTQYF. CDR3 coding DNA: TGTGCCAGCAGTCAAGCTCGGATGAGCACAGATACGCAGTATTTT.

This clonotype has at least ten counts. The V call is TRBV30, the J call TRBJ2-5; weak D call: TRBD1 (6 bases). Germline loops: CDR1 GTSNPN, CDR2 SVGIG (reference sequence). This CDR3 comprises 15 residues. Trimming left V 3 bases short and J 4 bases short, with 18 bases between. The CDR3 coding sequence is TGTGCCTGGAGGGTAGGGTCAGGGGTGGGAGAGACCCAGTACTTC. Its protein is CAWRVGSGVGETQYF.

For this clonotype: One end of the junction does not line up with germline, which may come from a read error. The chain couples TRBV11-2 to TRBJ2-7, with 7 positions matching TRBD2. In germline, CDR1 is SGHAT, CDR2 FQNNGV. CDR3 size: 16 residues. Written as DNA, the CDR3 is TGTGCCAGCTGCTTAGATAGCGGGCCTTCCTCCTACGAGCAATACTTC. This codes for CASCLDSGPSSYEQYF. The full variable domain, completed using reference TRBV11-2 and TRBJ2-7, is EAGVAQSPRYKIIEKRQSVAFWCNPISGHATLYWYQQILGQGPKLLIQFQNNGVVDDSQLPKDRFSAERLKGVDSTLKIQPAKLEDSAVYLCASCLDSGPSSYEQYFGPGTRLTVT.

A note on this clonotype: Possible read error: a much larger clone is one base away. The chain employs TRBV11-3 and TRBJ2-3; 8 positions match TRBD1. This CDR3 spans 23 amino acids. CDR1 and CDR2 (germline): SGHNT, YENEEA. CDR3 DNA sequence: TGTGCCAGCAGCTTAGATTCCCACTGGACAGGGTCTAGCTTCGAGGTTCCCACAGATGCGCAGTATTTT. It is translated as CASSLDSHWTGSSFEVPTDAQYF. The variable domain in full, with the rest retrieved from reference TRBV11-3 and TRBJ2-3, is EAGVVQSPRYKIIEKKQPVAFWCNPISGHNTLYWYLQNLGQGPELLIRYENEEAVDDSQLPKDRFSAERLKGVDSTLKIQPAELGDSAVYLCASSLDSHWTGSSFEVPTDAQYFGPGTRLTVL.

The rearrangement joins TRBV11-2 to TRBJ1-1, with D possibly being TRBD1 (5 bases). CDR3 size: 15 residues. V lost 0 bases and J 2 bases, leaving 10 bases between the germline ends. Per germline, CDR1 SGHAT and CDR2 FQNNGV. CDR3 amino acids: CASSLDRWGNTEAFF. The CDR3 DNA reads as TGTGCCAGCAGCTTAGATCGATGGGGCAACACTGAAGCTTTCTTT.

This clonotype was seen ten or more times. The chain uses TRBV5-6 and TRBJ2-3; 10 bases match TRBD2. After removal of 1 base from V and 2 bases from J, the junction contained 7 bases not matched to a gene. This CDR3 has 17 amino acids. Germline values: CDR1 SGHDT, CDR2 YYEEEE. The CDR3 is CASSLTGLAGATDTQYF. CDR3 DNA sequence: TGTGCCAGCAGCTTGACTGGCCTAGCGGGGGCCACAGATACGCAGTATTTT.

The gene calls are TRBV11-1 and TRBJ1-6; 7 nucleotides agree with TRBD1. The CDR3 has 16 residues. V gave up 4 bases and J gave up 7 bases; unmatched junction bases: 10. Germline V gene sequence: CDR1 SGHAT, CDR2 FQDESV (reference sequence). This chain's CDR3 is CASSYDRQGLNSPLHF. The CDR3 coding sequence is TGTGCCAGCAGCTACGACAGACAGGGACTAAATTCACCCCTCCACTTT.

For this clonotype: Given a much more abundant clone one base away, this may be a read error. The CDR3 region has the DNA TGTGCCAGCAGCCCGGGAACGTACTATTCACCCCTCCACTTT. This translates into CASSPGTYYSPLHF. The genes are TRBV11-2 and TRBJ1-6; D is undetermined. Between the trimmed V and J ends, which lost 5 bases and 8 bases, there was a span of 13 bases. Germline CDR1 and CDR2: SGHAT and FQNNGV. This CDR3 is 14 amino acids long.

Of note for this clonotype: A read error is likely, as this CDR3 ends without the conserved phenylalanine or tryptophan. The rearrangement links TRBV29-1 to TRBJ2-7; possibly TRBD2 for D (5 bases). This CDR3 comprises 12 residues. Germline V gene sequence: CDR1 SQVTM, CDR2 ANQGSEA. CDR3 residues: CSLEGTSYEQYI. As DNA, the CDR3 is TGCAGCCTTGAGGGCACTTCCTACGAGCAGTACATC.

This clonotype was observed many times. The CDR3 DNA sequence: TGCGCCAGCAGCCAAGGAGGGGGCGGAGAATATACGCAGTATTTT. Translation: CASSQGGGGEYTQYF. V gene TRBV4-1 combines with J gene TRBJ2-3; 7 bases agree with TRBD1. CDR3 length equals 15 residues. CDR1 and CDR2 (germline): MGHRA, YSYEKL. The V and J ends lost 1 base and 7 bases, in that order; junction bases with no gene match: 8.

Comment on this clonotype: A read error may explain this, as a much larger clone is one base away. The chain recombines TRBV29-1 with TRBJ2-3, with D possibly TRBD2 on 7 matching bases. Germline CDR1 and CDR2: SQVTM and ANQGSEA. The CDR3 sequence is 12 residues long. The CDR3 DNA sequence: TGCAACGTTGTCGGGGGGCCAGATACGCAGTATTTT. Translated, it gives CNVVGGPDTQYF.

Details on this clonotype: One base away lies a much larger clone, so this may be a sequencing read error. The chain is built from TRBV4-2 and TRBJ2-1, with D possibly being TRBD2 (7 bases). Trimming took 4 bases from V and 5 from J, leaving 15 bases between them. From germline, CDR1 is LGHNA and CDR2 YNFKEQ. The CDR3 loop spans 15 amino acids. CDR3 amino acids: CASSPRIGGDNEQFF. CDR3 DNA: TGTGCCAGCAGCCCCCGCATAGGGGGGGACAATGAGCAGTTCTTC.

This clonotype was counted a single time. The chain links TRBV7-8 to TRBJ2-3, with D tentatively TRBD2 (5 bases). Trimming removed 7 bases at V and 2 bases at J, with 10 bases between. Germline lookup yields CDR1 SGHVS and CDR2 FQNEAQ. The CDR3 length is 13 residues. The CDR3 bases are TGTGCCAGCAACTCCGGGAACACAGATACGCAGTATTTT. Protein sequence: CASNSGNTDTQYF.

About this clonotype itself: This may be a read error: a much more frequent sequence differs by one nucleotide. V is TRBV4-1 and J is TRBJ2-7; D is ambiguous. Germline V gene data show CDR1 as MGHRA and CDR2 as YSYEKL. The CDR3 runs to 12 residues. CDR3 nucleotides: TGCGTCAGCAGTGACAACTCCTACGAGCAGTACTTC. Amino acid sequence: CVSSDNSYEQYF.

A word on this clonotype: At one end, the junction sequence differs from germline, possibly due to a read error. This chain uses TRBV24-1 with TRBJ1-5, with D possibly matching TRBD1 (5 bases). This CDR3 spans 14 amino acids. CDR1 is KGHDR, CDR2 SFDVKD, per germline. The CDR3 sequence is CATCDSRQNQLQHF. The CDR3 bases are TGTGCCACCTGTGACTCCCGACAGAATCAGCTCCAGCATTTT.

Relative to its sample, this clonotype is medium-sized. This chain connects TRBV4-1 to TRBJ1-1; weak D call: TRBD1 (6 bases). Germline CDR1 MGHRA, CDR2 YSYEKL. V was clipped by 3 bases and J by 0 bases, with 17 bases between them. The CDR3 has 17 residues. The DNA of the CDR3 is TGCGCCAGCAGCCACCCTACCCGGACAGACTTGAACACTGAAGCTTTCTTT. Amino acids: CASSHPTRTDLNTEAFF.

For this clonotype: At one of its ends the junction is not consistent with the germline gene, which may arise from a read error. The chain employs TRBV29-1 and TRBJ2-1; tentative D call: TRBD1 (5 bases). The CDR3 totals 11 residues. CDR1 and CDR2 from the germline V gene are SQVTM and ANQGSEA. The CDR3 coding sequence is TGCAGTGTTGAAAAGGGGCGTGAGCAATTCTTC. Translating gives CSVEKGREQFF.

In the case of this clonotype: The junction differs from germline at one of its ends, possibly a read error. The chain employs TRBV5-4 and TRBJ1-2; D may be TRBD1 (6 bases). Germline CDR1 reads SGHNT; CDR2 reads YYREEE (reference sequence). This CDR3 region has 14 residues. The CDR3 DNA reads as TGTGCCAGCGGTCTGGGAGTGGGGGGCCATGGCTATACCTTC. Translation: CASGLGVGGHGYTF.

A single count supports this clonotype. Germline and junction disagree at one end, which may indicate a read error. The chain uses TRBV11-3 and TRBJ2-1, with D possibly TRBD2 on 5 matching bases. The CDR3 extends over 14 amino acids. The germline V gene encodes CDR1 SGHNT and CDR2 YENEEA. CDR3 in DNA: TGTGCCAGCAGCTACCAATCGGGGAACAATGAGCGGTTCTTC. Its translation is CASSYQSGNNERFF.

The sample holds a few counts of this clonotype. This clone may be a read error of a much larger clone one base away. The V and J genes are TRBV20-1 and TRBJ2-2; 9 positions match TRBD2. CDR1 is DFQATT and CDR2 is SNEGSKA in the germline V gene (reference sequence). The CDR3 length is 16 residues. The CDR3 protein is CSVRRLSGGYTGELFF. For the CDR3, the DNA is TGCAGTGTTAGAAGGTTAAGCGGGGGGTACACCGGGGAGCTGTTTTTT.

As for this clonotype: One base away lies a much larger clone, so this may be a sequencing read error. This chain links TRBV5-4 with TRBJ2-5, with 14 bases aligning to TRBD2. CDR1 and CDR2 (germline): SGHNT, YYREEE (reference sequence). The CDR3 totals 16 residues. The CDR3 nucleotides are TGTGTCAGCAGCCCCGGGACTAGCGGGAGATATGAGACCCAGTACTTC. It encodes CVSSPGTSGRYETQYF.

In the case of this clonotype: A much larger clone sits a single nucleotide away, making a read error possible. The conserved final phenylalanine or tryptophan is absent from the CDR3, which likely points to a read error. The chain combines TRBV30 with TRBJ1-5, with 7 bases aligning to TRBD1. The V gene's germline CDR1 is GTSNPN and CDR2 SVGIG (reference sequence). The CDR3 extends over 15 amino acids. The V segment lost 3 bases and the J segment 4 bases; nucleotides outside the gene matches: 9. In DNA, the CDR3 is TGTGCCTGGAGCATAGGGACAGCTACTAATCAGCCCCAGCATTAT. This codes for CAWSIGTATNQPQHY.

In this sample, this clonotype turned up a few times. The chain carries TRBV20-1 and TRBJ2-1, with 9 nucleotides matching TRBD2. V lost 5 bases, J lost 6 bases, and 14 bases stayed unmatched. This CDR3 has 16 amino acids. Germline CDR1 reads DFQATT; CDR2 reads SNEGSKA (reference sequence). The CDR3 sequence is CSARATGTSRFNEQFF. CDR3 nucleotides: TGCAGTGCTCGAGCGACCGGGACTAGCAGATTCAATGAGCAGTTCTTC.

This clonotype turned up a few times. The chain couples TRBV24-1 to TRBJ2-1; TRBD1 agrees at 7 bases. From germline, CDR1 is KGHDR and CDR2 SFDVKD. This CDR3 region has 13 residues. V shed 5 bases and J 8 bases; nucleotides not matched to a gene: 5. The CDR3 loop reads CATSGTGFDEQFF. Written as DNA, the CDR3 is TGTGCCACCAGTGGGACAGGTTTTGATGAGCAGTTCTTC.

This chain uses TRBV12-3 or TRBV12-4 with TRBJ2-7; D gene ambiguous. The CDR3 has 13 residues. This CDR3 reads CGSSFSGTDEQYF. Written as DNA, the CDR3 is TGTGGCAGTAGTTTTTCCGGTACGGACGAGCAGTACTTC.

About this clonotype itself: Its ends do not fully match the called genes, so a read error is possible. The CDR3 loop reads CASSYFSGASVLTF. The CDR3 coding sequence is TGTGCCAGCAGTTACTTCTCTGGGGCCAGCGTCCTAACTTTC. The chain couples TRBV6-2 or TRBV6-3 to TRBJ2-6; maybe TRBD1 (5 bases). Germline V lookup: CDR1 MNHEY, CDR2 SVGEGT. The CDR3 length is 14 residues.

This clonotype was found a few times. This may be a read error, as it is one base from a much larger clone. The rearrangement links TRBV6-2 or TRBV6-3 to TRBJ1-2; unclear D gene. Between the trimmed V and J ends, which lost 4 bases and 7 bases, there was a span of 10 bases. CDR1 MNHEY and CDR2 SVGEGT come from the germline V gene. The CDR3 totals 12 residues. Written as DNA, the CDR3 is TGTGCCAGCAGTTTCGGGGTTGTTGGCTACACCTTC. It translates to CASSFGVVGYTF.

As regards this clonotype: A junction end diverges from the germline sequence, so it may reflect a read error. J is TRBJ1-2 and V is TRBV11-2; tentatively, D is TRBD1 (5 bases). Germline lookup yields CDR1 SGHAT and CDR2 FQNNGV. The CDR3 covers 15 residues. The CDR3 loop reads CTSSFDSVLYGGYTF. The CDR3 bases are TGTACCAGCAGCTTCGACAGCGTCCTCTATGGAGGCTACACCTTC.

This clonotype was seen at least ten times. For the CDR3, the DNA is TGCGCCAGCAGCCTTACTAGCGCCGAGCAGTACTTC. This sequence encodes CASSLTSAEQYF. The V call is TRBV5-1, the J call TRBJ2-7; TRBD2 aligns across 7 bases. The CDR3 consists of 12 residues. Trimming cost V 4 bases and J 6 bases; bases outside gene matches: 4. Per germline, CDR1 SGHRS and CDR2 YFSETQ.

This clonotype was observed a few times. This may come from a read error, since a much larger clone is one base off. V is TRBV5-5 and J is TRBJ2-1; 9 bases align to TRBD1. V lost 7 bases, J lost 12 bases, and 5 bases stayed unmatched. The CDR3 is 11 amino acids. Germline values: CDR1 SGHKS, CDR2 YYEKEE (reference sequence). The CDR3 DNA sequence: TGTGCCAGCGGATCGGACAGGGGGCAGTTCTTC. As protein: CASGSDRGQFF.

This clonotype was counted only a few times. A read error may be the cause here, since a much bigger clone is one base away. This rearrangement joins TRBV11-1 to TRBJ2-7; 7 positions agree with TRBD2. Germline V gene lookup returns CDR1 SGHAT and CDR2 FQDESV (reference sequence). The CDR3 is 13 amino acids. The CDR3 is CVSSLREANGQYF. CDR3 in DNA: TGTGTCAGCAGCTTACGGGAGGCCAACGGGCAGTACTTC.